The entry that follows covers one T cell receptor beta chain sequence. This entry comes from a study of T cells expressing NK-cell markers. For the study at large: Sorted T-cell subsets CD3+CD56+NKG2C+, CD3+CD56+NKG2C- and CD3+CD56-NKG2C+ were TCR beta-sequenced.

The CDR3 loop spans 15 amino acids. The germline V gene has CDR1 SEHNR and CDR2 FQNEAQ (reference sequence). For TCR beta, cDNA was produced by 5'RACE template switching with UMIs. Using the 5' RACE reads, TCRdb records one entry per CDR3 protein without DNA. The sample features 400,000 to 550,000 distinct CDR3 sequences, with about 7.1% in its top ten. Material for sequencing was blood T cells: a sorted CD56 or NKG2C T cell subset, CD4+ or CD8+ T cells, or bulk PBMC T cells (not recorded which). The chain recombines TRBV7-9 with TRBJ2-1; TCRdb reports TRBD2, a call that lacks DNA to check it against. The receptor's source is a woman between 18 and 75 years old in good health. CDR3 in amino acids: CASSLEVSENNEQFF.